A selection of T cell receptor beta chains follows, all from one sample in a study of T-cell reconstitution after alpha-beta-depleted transplantation in children. TCRdb reanalysed the PCR reads using MiXCR and keeps one entry per CDR3 protein. This table holds fewer than 550,000 distinct CDR3 sequences, roughly 11% found once. Specimen: PBMCs, mostly from graft donor cells, collected 180 days after TCRalphabeta/CD19-depleted stem cell transplant. The receptor set was obtained from a female patient aged 2-10 years who had a stem cell transplant for aplastic anemia, so the T cells may come from the graft donor. Both conserved end residues are part of each CDR3. D genes are given only for firm matches. Expanded clones are given a class, and other clones once, few, many or no size at all.

j_gene	abundance	d_gene	v_gene	CDR3aa	CDR3nt
TRBJ2-1	few	NA	TRBV20-1	CSARDGGPKNEQFF	TGCAGTGCTAGAGATGGGGGCCCCAAAAATGAGCAGTTCTTC
TRBJ2-5	many	NA	TRBV4-2	CASSRDPLRGTQYF	TGTGCCAGCAGCCGGGACCCGCTGCGGGGGACCCAGTACTTC
TRBJ2-1	few	NA	TRBV7-2	CASSPGVLNEQFF	TGTGCCAGCAGCCCTGGGGTACTCAATGAGCAGTTCTTC
TRBJ2-5	few	NA	TRBV7-2	CASSPRPGLLPETQYF	TGTGCCAGCAGCCCCCGTCCGGGACTCCTACCGGAGACCCAGTACTTC
TRBJ2-4	few	NA	TRBV10-3	CAISESAMLGRVNIQYF	TGTGCCATCAGTGAGTCGGCCATGCTCGGTCGAGTGAACATTCAGTACTTC
TRBJ2-7	NA	TRBD1	TRBV7-2	CASSSHDRVYEQYF	TGTGCCAGCAGCTCACACGACAGGGTCTACGAGCAGTACTTC
TRBJ2-5	many	NA	TRBV14	CASSQGTWETQYF	TGTGCCAGCAGCCAAGGGACTTGGGAGACCCAGTACTTC
TRBJ2-2	NA	NA	TRBV5-1	CASSLSQGSGELFF	TGCGCCAGCAGCTTGTCCCAGGGCAGTGGGGAGCTGTTTTTT
TRBJ2-7	few	NA	TRBV12-3/TRBV12-4	CASSTTTSYEQYF	TGTGCCAGCAGTACTACGACGTCCTACGAGCAGTACTTC
TRBJ2-4	few	TRBD1	TRBV20-1	CSARSFRTGINIQYF	TGCAGTGCTAGAAGCTTCCGGACAGGGATCAACATTCAGTACTTC
TRBJ1-2	NA	TRBD1	TRBV20-1	CSARGDRGTYGYTF	TGCAGTGCTAGAGGTGACAGGGGCACCTATGGCTACACCTTC
TRBJ2-5	few	TRBD2	TRBV29-1	CSAGLEGETQYF	TGCAGCGCTGGACTAGAGGGAGAGACCCAGTACTTC
TRBJ1-5	few	NA	TRBV12-3/TRBV12-4	CASSSRGLGQPQHF	TGTGCCAGCAGTTCCAGGGGATTGGGTCAGCCCCAGCATTTT
TRBJ2-3	once	NA	TRBV4-1	CASSDERTGVRTDTQYF	TGCGCCAGCAGCGATGAAAGGACCGGGGTTCGCACAGATACGCAGTATTTT
TRBJ1-1	few	TRBD1	TRBV5-1	CASSLQGALTEAFF	TGCGCCAGCAGCTTGCAGGGGGCCCTAACTGAAGCTTTCTTT
TRBJ1-2	NA	TRBD1	TRBV7-9	CASSFSSTGAPYGYTF	TGTGCCAGCAGCTTTAGTTCAACAGGGGCCCCGTATGGCTACACCTTC
TRBJ2-3	NA	NA	TRBV20-1	CSARTRRMYF	TGCAGTGCGCGGACCAGGCGCATGTATTTT
TRBJ2-1	NA	NA	TRBV24-1	CATSGLSIAWGSYNEQFF	TGTGCCACCAGTGGACTCTCGATCGCCTGGGGCTCCTACAATGAGCAGTTCTTC
TRBJ2-1	NA	TRBD2	TRBV5-1	CASRRLAGESYNEQFF	TGCGCCAGCCGAAGACTAGCGGGAGAGTCCTACAATGAGCAGTTCTTC
TRBJ1-4	many	NA	TRBV6-1	CATGNRVDEKLFF	TGTGCCACAGGGAACAGGGTCGATGAAAAACTGTTTTTT
TRBJ1-1	many	TRBD1	TRBV4-3	CASSRDRVNTEAFF	TGCGCCAGCAGCCGGGACAGGGTTAACACTGAAGCTTTCTTT
TRBJ2-3	few	NA	TRBV20-1	CSASPRLADTQYF	TGCAGTGCTAGCCCGAGACTAGCAGATACGCAGTATTTT
TRBJ1-1	few	NA	TRBV3-1	CASSQDSPENTEAFF	TGTGCCAGCAGCCAAGATAGTCCGGAAAACACTGAAGCTTTCTTT